Listed below are T cell receptor beta chains from one sample, sequenced in a study of blood T cell repertoires in COVID-19. Assay: immunoSEQ multiplex PCR; the TCRdb copy retains only in-frame clones and omits some. Counted here are 30,000 to 50,000 clones, just under 95% occurring once; the ten biggest clones make up over 4%. The sequencing input was peripheral blood. The receptors were sampled from a human donor with active COVID-19. The donor label of this sample is uncertain. Both conserved end residues are part of each CDR3.

TRBV6-5	CASSYRLANEQFF
TRBV11-2	CASSLEEAGGLNEQFF
TRBV5-1	CASSLALQGPDYRAQYF
TRBV6-2/TRBV6-3	CASSAAGGWNQPQHF
TRBV11-3	CASSSSGTGMNIEQYF
TRBV7-9	CASSRQVSSYEQYF
TRBV5-5	CASSLVEGASYGYTF
TRBV9	CASSPRRFVKRETQYF
TRBV9	CASSDPGTSVDEQFF
TRBV5-1	CASSPRLAGGNTGELFF
TRBV9	CASSVGDSKGETQYF
TRBV5-4	CASSQGWETQYF
TRBV5-5	CASSLDRGYSNQPQHF
TRBV7-9	CASSLAKRTGSDTEAFF
TRBV5-5	CASSPRTPGGAFF
TRBV6-5	CASSYSGSLDEKLFF
TRBV11-2	CASSLGLAINNEQFF
TRBV7-9	CASSLGASHQETQYF
TRBV3-1/TRBV3-2	CASSQAQGGETQYF
TRBV9	CASSVGGTQSSYNEQFF
TRBV29-1	CSVEDLYHRVIYGYTF
TRBV19	CASSIAFRTGALEETQYF
TRBV24-1	CATSDLGRAGTDTQYF
TRBV5-8	CASSTSGTGSYGYTF
TRBV6-6	CATQAGPPQPQHF
TRBV20-1	CSASVSGPYNEQFF
TRBV28	CASSHRRGGYTF
TRBV2	CASTLLAGGPDTQYF
TRBV4-2	CASSQLAGGGETQYF
TRBV19	CASTTGGLPLGYGYTF
TRBV4-3	CASSQAQGSYEQYF